The 14 T cell receptor beta chains below all came from one sample that was sequenced in a study of OX40 agonist ivuxolimab in advanced cancers. Sequenced by immunoSEQ multiplex PCR; TCRdb stores in-frame clones only, minus some. The sample yields tens of thousands of clones, approximately 90% seen once. The specimen comprised CD4+ or CD8+ T cells sorted from blood, sampled in a trial of the OX40 agonist ivuxolimab. These receptors all come from an adult with an advanced solid tumor such as melanoma, head and neck, liver or kidney cancer.

This clone appeared a few times. This sequence joins TRBV7-9 and TRBJ2-7; D not resolved. Germline V gives CDR1 SEHNR, CDR2 FQNEAQ (reference sequence). The CDR3 totals 12 residues. Trimming cost V 4 bases and J 5 bases, with 9 bases left between them. The CDR3 region is CASSSSQHEQYF. The CDR3 DNA reads as TGTGCCAGCAGCTCTTCTCAGCACGAGCAGTACTTC.

This clone was picked up one time. V usage is TRBV7-9 and J usage is TRBJ1-1; 7 bases fit TRBD1. Germline values: CDR1 SEHNR, CDR2 FQNEAQ (reference sequence). The V segment lost 6 bases and the J segment 3 bases; nucleotides outside the gene matches: 1. The CDR3 runs to 12 residues. For the CDR3, the DNA is TGTGCCAGCAGTCAGGGGGACACTGAAGCTTTCTTT. This codes for CASSQGDTEAFF.

V gene TRBV5-1 combines with J gene TRBJ1-2; D is possibly TRBD1 (6 bases). The germline gives CDR1 SGHRS, CDR2 YFSETQ. V was trimmed by 3 bases and J by 5 bases, leaving 14 bases between them. The CDR3 loop spans 14 amino acids. In DNA, the CDR3 is TGCGCCAGCAGCTCCAGGGGTTCGGGATATGGCTACACCTTC. Encoded protein: CASSSRGSGYGYTF.

The chain uses TRBV29-1 and TRBJ1-3; TRBD1 might be the D (5 bases). The CDR3 is made up of 16 amino acids. V was shortened by 0 bases and J by 3 bases, with 15 bases between the two germline ends. The germline CDR1 and CDR2 sequences are SQVTM and ANQGSEA. The CDR3 region has the DNA TGCAGCGTTGAAGATAAGGCAGGGATATTTGGAAACACCATATATTTT. Amino acid sequence: CSVEDKAGIFGNTIYF.

This rearrangement joins TRBV5-1 to TRBJ1-5, with D possibly matching TRBD1 (6 bases). The CDR3 contains 16 residues. Trimming stripped 5 bases from V and 1 base from J, with 16 bases between. Germline CDR1 and CDR2: SGHRS and YFSETQ. CDR3 residues: CASRRAGERSNQPQHF. In DNA form, the CDR3 reads TGCGCCAGCAGACGGGCAGGGGAGAGAAGCAATCAGCCCCAGCATTTT.

The chain couples TRBV4-1 to TRBJ2-7, with D possibly TRBD2 on 6 matching bases. The CDR3 covers 12 residues. Germline lookup yields CDR1 MGHRA and CDR2 YSYEKL. Trimming cost V 4 bases and J 4 bases, with 8 bases left between them. CDR3 coding DNA: TGCGCCAGCAGCCCCGCGGGGTACGAGCAGTACTTC. Protein sequence: CASSPAGYEQYF.

CDR3 loop: CAIQMTGDTETQYF. CDR3 bases: TGTGCCATACAGATGACAGGGGATACGGAGACCCAGTACTTC. The rearrangement links TRBV6-1 to TRBJ2-5; 8 bases match TRBD1. Looked up from germline, CDR1 is MNHNS and CDR2 is SASEGT. CDR3 length equals 14 residues. With 10 bases clipped from V and 5 bases from J, the junction kept 12 bases outside the gene matches.

This clone showed up just a few times. This chain uses TRBV19 with TRBJ2-7; D ambiguous. V lost 3 bases and J lost 1, with 13 bases in between. There are 15 residues in the CDR3. Germline V CDR1 and CDR2: LNHDA, SQIVND (reference sequence). The CDR3 reads CASSIGVYSSYEQYF. The CDR3 region has the DNA TGTGCCAGTAGTATTGGGGTTTACAGTTCCTACGAGCAGTACTTC.

The chain couples TRBV30 to TRBJ2-1; TRBD1 is a possible D gene (6 bases). CDR1 GTSNPN and CDR2 SVGIG come from the germline V gene (reference sequence). The CDR3 runs to 15 residues. Deletions cut 4 bases from V and 8 bases from J, with 21 bases between. This chain's CDR3 is CAWTVWGQGLDEQFF. The DNA of the CDR3 is TGTGCCTGGACCGTATGGGGGCAGGGGCTCGATGAGCAGTTCTTC.

The chain carries TRBV30 and TRBJ2-7; TRBD2 aligns across 9 bases. From germline, CDR1 is GTSNPN and CDR2 SVGIG (reference sequence). The CDR3 loop spans 14 amino acids. The V gene end was trimmed by 3 bases and the J gene end by 6 bases; junction bases not matched to a gene: 9. The CDR3 region has the DNA TGTGCCTGGAGGGACCTAGCGGGACTCGGCGAGCAGTACTTC. It translates to CAWRDLAGLGEQYF.

The chain carries TRBV7-8 and TRBJ2-3; TRBD2 matches at 10 bases. Germline trimming cut 1 base from V and 6 bases from J; bases unmatched to any gene: 7. This CDR3 contains 16 residues. Germline lookup yields CDR1 SGHVS and CDR2 FQNEAQ. DNA of the CDR3: TGTGCCAGCAGCTTAGATAGTCTAGCGGGAGTCGATACGCAGTATTTT. This sequence encodes CASSLDSLAGVDTQYF.

This clone was seen only once. The genes are TRBV19 and TRBJ1-4; D remains ambiguous. CDR3 length: 15 amino acids. Trimming left V 5 bases short and J 7 bases short, with 17 bases between. Germline CDR1 and CDR2: LNHDA and SQIVND (reference sequence). The CDR3 DNA reads as TGTGCCAGTAGTTCGGCGACCCAGGTTTTTGAAAAACTGTTTTTT. Protein product: CASSSATQVFEKLFF.

This clone was picked up one time. The chain has TRBV27 and TRBJ2-3, with D perhaps TRBD2 (5 bases). Per germline, CDR1 MNHEY and CDR2 SMNVEV (reference sequence). V was cut by 4 bases and J by 0 bases, with 11 bases left in between. The CDR3 spans 15 residues. CDR3 in DNA: TGTGCCAGCAGTTGGACTCGTTCTAGCACAGATACGCAGTATTTT. Translated: CASSWTRSSTDTQYF.

This chain uses TRBV7-9 with TRBJ2-1; D may be TRBD1 (5 bases). V lost 5 bases to trimming and J lost 13 bases, with 12 bases between them. The CDR3 sequence is 11 residues long. Germline CDR1 reads SEHNR; CDR2 reads FQNEAQ (reference sequence). CDR3 sequence: CASSEQEFQFF. The DNA for the CDR3 is TGTGCCAGCAGCGAACAGGAATTTCAGTTCTTC.